Presented here are 13 T cell receptor beta chains from one specimen sequenced in a study of shared clonotypes between healthy human individuals. The naive CD8 population came from CD45RO-negative cells selected for CCR7, without terminally differentiated effector memory CD45RA+ cells. Clones were read by immunoSEQ multiplex PCR, and TCRdb kept only the in-frame ones, dropping some. The sample carries around 1,900,000 clones, 90% to 95% recorded once. The specimen sequenced was naive CD8+ T cells from PBMCs. All receptors derive from a man younger than 30 in good health. Some clones in this sample may be carry-over from other donors' samples.

This chain joins TRBV7-8 and TRBJ2-1; D not certain. V lost 4 bases to trimming and J lost 9 bases, with 16 bases between them. The CDR3 has 14 amino acids. Germline assignment: CDR1 SGHVS and CDR2 FQNEAQ. The CDR3 here is CASSSGKGPLEQFF. The CDR3, as DNA: TGTGCCAGCAGCTCCGGCAAAGGCCCCCTTGAGCAGTTCTTC.

This chain uses TRBV7-9 with TRBJ2-1, with unresolved D. The CDR3 consists of 15 residues. Trimming cost V 6 bases and J 7 bases, with 19 bases left between them. Germline V gene data show CDR1 as SEHNR and CDR2 as FQNEAQ (reference sequence). In DNA, the CDR3 is TGTGCCAGCAGAAGGGCGTTTAACGACGGGAATGAGCAGTTCTTC. Its protein is CASRRAFNDGNEQFF.

V is TRBV30 and J is TRBJ1-2, with TRBD1 matching over 8 bases. This CDR3 is 12 amino acids long. Trimming removed 5 bases from V and 3 bases from J; junction bases left unmatched: 2. Germline V lookup: CDR1 GTSNPN, CDR2 SVGIG (reference sequence). The CDR3 here is CAWETGDYGYTF. Written as DNA, the CDR3 is TGTGCCTGGGAGACAGGGGACTATGGCTACACCTTC.

Comments on this clone: Other DNA sequences in the same sample also yield this CDR3. The chain combines TRBV7-6 with TRBJ1-1; the D is unclear. This CDR3 spans 13 amino acids. Per the germline V gene, CDR1 is SGHVS and CDR2 is FNYEAQ. V was pared by 5 bases and J by 0 bases, with 7 bases between. The CDR3: CASSLEVNTEAFF. The CDR3 coding sequence is TGTGCCAGCAGCCTAGAGGTGAACACTGAAGCTTTCTTT.

The genes are TRBV19 and TRBJ2-7; 7 bases fit TRBD2. The germline gives CDR1 LNHDA, CDR2 SQIVND (reference sequence). Trimming took 2 bases from V and 4 from J; bases not matched to a gene: 8. The CDR3 covers 15 residues. The CDR3 loop is CASSIQRGSKYEQYF. CDR3 sequence (DNA): TGTGCCAGTAGTATACAGCGGGGCTCAAAGTACGAGCAGTACTTC. Supplemented by reference TRBV19 and TRBJ2-7, the full variable domain reads DGGITQSPKYLFRKEGQNVTLSCEQNLNHDAMYWYRQDPGQGLRLIYYSQIVNDFQKGDIAEGYSVSREKKESFPLTVTSAQKNPTAFYLCASSIQRGSKYEQYFGPGTRLTVT.

This rearrangement joins TRBV2 to TRBJ2-7; no clear D gene. CDR1 is SNHLY and CDR2 is FYNNEI in the germline V gene. V was trimmed by 10 bases and J by 12 bases, leaving 16 bases between them. The CDR3 runs to 10 residues. This CDR3 is CATRTAHPYF. CDR3 nucleotides: TGTGCCACCCGGACGGCCCATCCGTACTTC.

The rearrangement uses TRBV27 and TRBJ2-1, with TRBD2 matching over 9 bases. Germline V lookup: CDR1 MNHEY, CDR2 SMNVEV (reference sequence). The junction had 12 bases not matched to a gene; V was cut back by 11 bases and J by 7 bases. The CDR3 contains 14 residues. CDR3 DNA sequence: TGTGCCCCCCCTGGGTGCGGGAGGGAGAATGAGCAGTTCTTC. Its protein is CAPPGCGRENEQFF.

This clone was observed a few times. The rearrangement uses TRBV29-1 and TRBJ1-2; 7 bases align to TRBD1. J lost 8 bases, V lost 7 bases, and 13 bases had no gene match. CDR3 length: 13 amino acids. CDR1 is SQVTM, CDR2 ANQGSEA, per germline. CDR3 bases: TGCAGCGCTCGGACAGGCTCGGGCCTGGGCTACACCTTC. This sequence encodes CSARTGSGLGYTF. Full variable domain (rest looked up from reference TRBV29-1 and TRBJ1-2): SAVISQKPSRDICQRGTSLTIQCQVDSQVTMMFWYRQQPGQSLTLIATANQGSEATYESGFVIDKFPISRPNLTFSTLTVSNMSPEDSSIYLCSARTGSGLGYTFGSGTRLTVV.

This chain joins TRBV10-2 and TRBJ1-3, with a tentative D call TRBD1 (6 bases). CDR1 WSHSY and CDR2 SAAADI come from the germline V gene. The CDR3 length is 17 residues. Trimming took 2 bases from V and 0 from J, leaving 14 bases between them. The CDR3 nucleotides are TGCGCCAGCAGTGAGGGAGCCACAGGGAACTCTGGAAACACCATATATTTT. Protein product: CASSEGATGNSGNTIYF.

CDR3 in amino acids: CASSTRLAGGPWYNEQFF. CDR3 bases: TGTGCCAGCAGCACGAGACTAGCGGGAGGCCCTTGGTACAATGAGCAGTTCTTC. The chain combines TRBV7-8 with TRBJ2-1, with 13 bases identical to TRBD2. The CDR3 has 18 amino acids. The V and J ends lost 5 bases and 4 bases, in that order; junction bases with no gene match: 11. Germline CDR1 and CDR2: SGHVS and FQNEAQ.

This chain uses TRBV29-1 with TRBJ1-1; TRBD1 matches at 11 bases. V gave up 6 bases and J gave up 2 bases; unmatched junction bases: 23. The CDR3 consists of 20 residues. The germline V gene encodes CDR1 SQVTM and CDR2 ANQGSEA. CDR3 DNA sequence: TGCAGCGTCTCCGGCCGCCTGGGACAGGGGGTGGATTGGGGAAACACTGAAGCTTTCTTT. Its translation: CSVSGRLGQGVDWGNTEAFF.

This clone was counted between two and nine times. Other DNA sequences in this sample translate to the same CDR3. CDR3: CSVEVGGGYTF. The CDR3 DNA sequence: TGCAGCGTTGAAGTTGGAGGCGGCTACACCTTC. J is TRBJ1-2 and V is TRBV29-1; D is unresolved. This CDR3 region has 11 residues. The germline gives CDR1 SQVTM, CDR2 ANQGSEA. Between the trimmed V and J ends, which lost 1 base and 8 bases, there was a span of 8 bases.

Notes on this clone: This specimen includes other DNA sequences encoding the same CDR3. This chain links TRBV27 with TRBJ2-7; 7 nucleotides agree with TRBD2. The germline V gene encodes CDR1 MNHEY and CDR2 SMNVEV (reference sequence). The CDR3 is made up of 14 amino acids. The V segment lost 2 bases and the J segment 3 bases; nucleotides outside the gene matches: 4. CDR3 protein: CASSLVGGGYEQYF. As DNA, the CDR3 is TGTGCCAGCAGTTTAGTCGGCGGGGGCTACGAGCAGTACTTC.